These 17 T cell receptor beta chains were sequenced from one sample in a study of Ad26.COV2.S vaccination and SARS-CoV-2 variants. Method: immunoSEQ multiplex PCR; TCRdb's copy keeps in-frame clones and lacks some. The sample gives approximately 350,000 clones, roughly 84% of which show up once; 3.4% is in the top ten. Treatment of the sample: roughly 19 received Ad26.COV2.S at low or high dose, single or two shots; roughly five received placebo; per-sample allocation not given. Collection of the samples took place on day 63 after the first injection of vaccine or placebo. Here the sequenced sample was peripheral blood, taken in a trial of Ad26.COV2.S vaccine versus placebo. These receptors were collected from a person between 18 and 60 years old who received the Ad26.COV2.S COVID-19 vaccine or a placebo.

This clone was observed a single time. The chain joins TRBV5-4 to TRBJ1-3; 9 positions agree with TRBD1. J was trimmed by 2 bases and V by 3 bases; bases with no gene match: 18. The CDR3 spans 20 residues. Germline V gene sequence: CDR1 SGHNT, CDR2 YYREEE (reference sequence). The CDR3 bases are TGTGCCAGCAGCTCACTTGGGATCGCTACAGGGGGCTTTGCTGGAAACACCATATATTTT. Protein sequence: CASSSLGIATGGFAGNTIYF.

Here the CDR3 DNA reads TGTGCCAGCTCACCACTGATGGGACTAGCGGGGCTGGAAAATGAGCAGTTCTTC. It codes for CASSPLMGLAGLENEQFF. The chain employs TRBV18 and TRBJ2-1; 13 bases match TRBD2. With 1 base clipped from V and 7 bases from J, the junction kept 10 bases outside the gene matches. Germline CDR1 is KGHSH and CDR2 is LQKENI. The CDR3 runs to 18 residues.

The V call is TRBV6-5, the J call TRBJ1-2, with 9 nucleotides matching TRBD1. The ends lost 6 bases at V and 1 base at J; junction bases unmatched: 6. The CDR3 spans 15 residues. The germline V gene encodes CDR1 MNHEY and CDR2 SVGAGI. The CDR3 bases are TGTGCCAGCAGGACAGGGGGACTGGGTAACTATGGCTACACCTTC. Residues: CASRTGGLGNYGYTF.

Only a few counts were recorded for this clone. The J gene is TRBJ1-6, the V gene TRBV4-1, with D tentatively TRBD1 (5 bases). The CDR3 extends over 16 amino acids. Germline V gene data show CDR1 as MGHRA and CDR2 as YSYEKL. With 4 bases removed from V and 8 bases from J, the gap between germline ends came to 18 bases. Here the CDR3 reads CASSREGLPPDSPLHF. DNA for the CDR3: TGCGCCAGCAGCCGAGAGGGACTTCCTCCAGATTCACCCCTCCACTTT.

The chain links TRBV14 to TRBJ2-6; unclear D gene. CDR1 and CDR2 (germline): SGHDN, FVKESK. Deletions cut 1 base from V and 0 bases from J, with 4 bases between. This CDR3 is 15 amino acids long. The CDR3 spells CASSQVNSGANVLTF. CDR3 nucleotides: TGTGCCAGCAGCCAAGTGAACTCTGGGGCCAACGTCCTGACTTTC.

This chain joins TRBV19 and TRBJ1-3; D is unresolved. V was trimmed by 8 bases and J by 0 bases, leaving 11 bases between them. The CDR3 is 14 amino acids. In germline, CDR1 is LNHDA, CDR2 SQIVND (reference sequence). The CDR3 region has the DNA TGTGCCAGTGTCGAGGGAGGCTCTGGAAACACCATATATTTT. This codes for CASVEGGSGNTIYF.

This chain joins TRBV30 and TRBJ1-2, with a tentative D call TRBD1 (5 bases). This CDR3 contains 14 residues. V gave up 0 bases and J gave up 8 bases, with 16 bases separating them. In germline, CDR1 is GTSNPN, CDR2 SVGIG (reference sequence). CDR3: CAWSVNRRAGGYTF. CDR3 coding DNA: TGTGCCTGGAGTGTAAACAGGCGGGCGGGAGGCTACACCTTC. Using reference TRBV30 and TRBJ1-2 for the parts outside the CDR3, the full variable domain is SQTIHQWPATLVQPVGSPLSLECTVEGTSNPNLYWYRQAAGRGLQLLFYSVGIGQISSEVPQNLSASRPQDRQFILSSKKLLLSDSGFYLCAWSVNRRAGGYTFGSGTRLTVV.

This clone was observed once. This chain connects TRBV19 to TRBJ2-1; D is unclear. The CDR3 consists of 11 residues. Germline lookup yields CDR1 LNHDA and CDR2 SQIVND (reference sequence). The V end was cut by 8 bases, the J end by 8 bases, with 10 bases between. The CDR3 DNA follows: TGTGCCAGTTCCAATTGGGATGAGCAGTTCTTC. Protein product: CASSNWDEQFF. The whole variable domain, remainder taken from reference TRBV19 and TRBJ2-1, is DGGITQSPKYLFRKEGQNVTLSCEQNLNHDAMYWYRQDPGQGLRLIYYSQIVNDFQKGDIAEGYSVSREKKESFPLTVTSAQKNPTAFYLCASSNWDEQFFGPGTRLTVL.

The rearrangement joins TRBV4-2 to TRBJ1-2, with 7 bases fitting TRBD1. The CDR3 extends over 14 amino acids. Germline values: CDR1 LGHNA, CDR2 YNFKEQ. Trimming took 1 base from V and 6 from J; bases not matched to a gene: 5. The CDR3 loop reads CASSQADRADGYTF. CDR3 sequence (DNA): TGTGCCAGCAGCCAAGCCGACAGGGCGGATGGCTACACCTTC.

The rearrangement links TRBV19 to TRBJ2-5, with 8 bases matching TRBD2. This CDR3 has 13 residues. From germline, CDR1 is LNHDA and CDR2 SQIVND (reference sequence). V was pared by 4 bases and J by 7 bases, with 5 bases of the junction left unmatched. The DNA for the CDR3 is TGTGCCAGTAGTAGTGGACTAGCTGGGACCCAGTACTTC. It codes for CASSSGLAGTQYF. Full variable domain (outside the CDR3, taken from reference TRBV19 and TRBJ2-5): DGGITQSPKYLFRKEGQNVTLSCEQNLNHDAMYWYRQDPGQGLRLIYYSQIVNDFQKGDIAEGYSVSREKKESFPLTVTSAQKNPTAFYLCASSSGLAGTQYFGPGTRLLVL.

The J gene is TRBJ2-4, the V gene TRBV7-6, with D perhaps matching TRBD1 (5 bases). The CDR3 is made up of 15 amino acids. The ends were cut back, 2 bases at V and 7 bases at J, with 15 bases in the middle. Germline loops: CDR1 SGHVS, CDR2 FNYEAQ. The CDR3 loop reads CASSLSSAGQNIQYF. The CDR3 coding sequence is TGTGCCAGCAGCTTATCGTCGGCAGGGCAGAACATTCAGTACTTC.

CDR3 coding DNA: TGCGCCAGCAGCCACTACGAGCCGTCGGACTATGGCTACACCTTC. Its translation: CASSHYEPSDYGYTF. This chain links TRBV4-3 with TRBJ1-2; D is ambiguous. Germline assignment: CDR1 LGHNA and CDR2 YSLEER. The length of the CDR3 is 15 residues. Trimming removed 3 bases from V and 3 bases from J, with 14 bases in between.

This chain links TRBV9 with TRBJ2-2, with 12 bases identical to TRBD2. V shed 3 bases and J 3 bases; nucleotides not matched to a gene: 0. The CDR3 length is 15 residues. Germline V gene data show CDR1 as SGDLS and CDR2 as YYNGEE. The CDR3 coding sequence is TGTGCCAGCAGCGCTAGCGGGGGGGACACCGGGGAGCTGTTTTTT. This codes for CASSASGGDTGELFF.

CDR3 coding DNA: TGTGCCAGCACTACGTGTGACAATCAGCCCCAGCATTTT. It translates to CASTTCDNQPQHF. This chain uses TRBV3-1 (or the pseudogene TRBV3-2) with TRBJ1-5; D uncertain. Germline CDR1 is LGHDT and CDR2 is YNNKEL (reference sequence). The germline V and J ends were trimmed by 7 bases and 3 bases, with 10 bases remaining between them. The CDR3 covers 13 residues.

This chain uses TRBV6-5 with TRBJ2-3; 8 bases are a match to TRBD1. The CDR3 runs 14 residues. CDR1 is MNHEY and CDR2 is SVGAGI in the germline V gene. V was pared by 5 bases and J by 2 bases, with 3 bases of the junction left unmatched. CDR3 in amino acids: CASSTGGNTDTQYF. The CDR3 DNA reads TGTGCCAGCAGTACAGGGGGAAACACAGATACGCAGTATTTT.

The chain recombines TRBV7-3 with TRBJ1-1, with D tentatively TRBD1 (5 bases). V lost 2 bases and J 4 bases, leaving 11 bases between the germline ends. Germline values: CDR1 SGHTA, CDR2 FQGTGA. This CDR3 spans 14 amino acids. The DNA for the CDR3 is TGTGCCAGCAGCTTAGAGGGGTTGGGCACTGAAGCTTTCTTT. Translating gives CASSLEGLGTEAFF.

This clone occurred once. The chain recombines TRBV29-1 with TRBJ1-4; D gene ambiguous. Trimming left V 2 bases short and J 10 bases short, with 11 bases between. CDR1 is SQVTM and CDR2 is ANQGSEA in the germline V gene. The length of the CDR3 is 12 residues. CDR3 amino acids: CSVETWEGKLFF. The CDR3 DNA reads as TGCAGCGTTGAAACTTGGGAGGGAAAACTGTTTTTT.